This T cell receptor (beta chain) derives from a study of cytomegalovirus exposure and HLA in healthy donors. Study details: Earlier findings included approximately 120 million unique TCR beta sequences obtained from approximately 170 million T cells.

With 4 bases clipped from V and 4 bases from J, the junction kept 10 bases outside the gene matches. The CDR3 has 15 amino acids. Germline assignment: CDR1 SGHNT and CDR2 YYREEE (reference sequence). The PCR made use of 60 Vbeta and 13 Jbeta primers. Method: immunoSEQ multiplex PCR; TCRdb's copy keeps in-frame clones and lacks some. The table gives approximately 110,000 clones; the top ten clones make up about 2% of it. This clonotype originated in a man aged 35-49 years in good health and CMV-seronegative. Sequencing input: PBMCs. V gene TRBV5-4 combines with J gene TRBJ2-5; TRBD1 agrees at 7 bases. In DNA, the CDR3 is TGTGCCAGCAGCACAAACAGGGGAAGTGCAGAGACCCAGTACTTC. Translated: CASSTNRGSAETQYF.